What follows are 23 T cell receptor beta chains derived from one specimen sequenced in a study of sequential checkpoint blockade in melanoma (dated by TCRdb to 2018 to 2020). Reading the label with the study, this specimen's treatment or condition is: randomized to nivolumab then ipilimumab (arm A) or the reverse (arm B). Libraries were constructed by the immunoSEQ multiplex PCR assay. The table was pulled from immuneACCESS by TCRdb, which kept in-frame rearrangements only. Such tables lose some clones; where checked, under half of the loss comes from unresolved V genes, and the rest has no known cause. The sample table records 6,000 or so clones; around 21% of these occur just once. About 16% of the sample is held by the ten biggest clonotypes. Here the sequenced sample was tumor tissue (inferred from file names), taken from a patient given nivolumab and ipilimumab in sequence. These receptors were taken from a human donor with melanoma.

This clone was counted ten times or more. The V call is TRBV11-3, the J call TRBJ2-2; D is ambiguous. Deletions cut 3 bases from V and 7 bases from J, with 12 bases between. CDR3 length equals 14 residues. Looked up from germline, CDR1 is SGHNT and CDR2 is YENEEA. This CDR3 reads CASSFKPSLGELFF. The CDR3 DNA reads TGTGCCAGCAGCTTTAAACCTTCCCTCGGGGAGCTGTTTTTT. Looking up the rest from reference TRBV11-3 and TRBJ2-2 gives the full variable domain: EAGVVQSPRYKIIEKKQPVAFWCNPISGHNTLYWYLQNLGQGPELLIRYENEEAVDDSQLPKDRFSAERLKGVDSTLKIQPAELGDSAVYLCASSFKPSLGELFFGEGSRLTVL.

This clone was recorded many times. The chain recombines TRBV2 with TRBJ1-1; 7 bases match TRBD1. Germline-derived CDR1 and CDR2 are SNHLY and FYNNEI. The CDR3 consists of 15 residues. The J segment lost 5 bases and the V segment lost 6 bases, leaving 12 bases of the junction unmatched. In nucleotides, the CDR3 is TGTGCCAGCAGGTCTCCGGGACAGAAGTCGACTGAAGCTTTCTTT. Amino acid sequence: CASRSPGQKSTEAFF.

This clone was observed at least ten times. The CDR3 DNA follows: TGTGCCAGCAGCTTAACGGGTTCCAATGAGCAGTTCTTC. The encoded protein is CASSLTGSNEQFF. This chain links TRBV7-4 with TRBJ2-1; no definite D call. This CDR3 comprises 13 residues. Deletions cut 2 bases from V and 6 bases from J, with 8 bases between. The germline gives CDR1 SGHVT, CDR2 SQSDAQ.

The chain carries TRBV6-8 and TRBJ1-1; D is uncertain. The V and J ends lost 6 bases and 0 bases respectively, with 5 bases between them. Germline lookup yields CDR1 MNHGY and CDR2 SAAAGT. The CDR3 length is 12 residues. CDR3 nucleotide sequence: TGTGCCAGCAGAGCAGTGAACACTGAAGCTTTCTTT. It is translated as CASRAVNTEAFF.

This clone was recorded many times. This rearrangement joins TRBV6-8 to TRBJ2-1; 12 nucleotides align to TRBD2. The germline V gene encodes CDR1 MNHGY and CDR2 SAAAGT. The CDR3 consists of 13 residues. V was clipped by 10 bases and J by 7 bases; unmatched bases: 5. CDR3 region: CAILAGGLNEQFF. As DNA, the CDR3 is TGTGCCATCCTAGCGGGGGGGTTGAATGAGCAGTTCTTC.

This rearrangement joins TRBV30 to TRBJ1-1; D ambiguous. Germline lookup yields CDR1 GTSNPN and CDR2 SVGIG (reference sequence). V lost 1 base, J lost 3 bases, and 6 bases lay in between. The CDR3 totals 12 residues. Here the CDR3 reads CAWSAVDTEAFF. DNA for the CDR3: TGTGCCTGGAGTGCAGTAGACACTGAAGCTTTCTTT.

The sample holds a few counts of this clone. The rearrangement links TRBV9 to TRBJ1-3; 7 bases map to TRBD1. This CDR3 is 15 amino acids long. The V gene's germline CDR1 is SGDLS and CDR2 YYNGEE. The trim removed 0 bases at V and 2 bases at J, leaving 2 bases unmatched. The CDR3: CASSVGGTAGNTIYF. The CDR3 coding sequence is TGTGCCAGCAGCGTAGGAGGGACAGCTGGAAACACCATATATTTT.

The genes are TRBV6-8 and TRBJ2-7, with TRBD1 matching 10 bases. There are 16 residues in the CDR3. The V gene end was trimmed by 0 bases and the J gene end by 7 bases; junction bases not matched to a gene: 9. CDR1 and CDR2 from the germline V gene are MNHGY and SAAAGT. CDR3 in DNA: TGTGCCAGCAGTTACTCATGGGGGACAGGGGTTAAAGAGCAGTACTTC. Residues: CASSYSWGTGVKEQYF.

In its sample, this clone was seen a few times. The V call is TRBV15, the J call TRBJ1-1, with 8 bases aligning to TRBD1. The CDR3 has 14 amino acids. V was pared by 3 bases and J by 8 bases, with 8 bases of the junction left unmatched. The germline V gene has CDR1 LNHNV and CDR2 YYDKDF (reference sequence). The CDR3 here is CATSRRTWDREAFF. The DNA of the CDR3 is TGTGCCACCAGCAGGAGGACCTGGGACAGGGAAGCTTTCTTT.

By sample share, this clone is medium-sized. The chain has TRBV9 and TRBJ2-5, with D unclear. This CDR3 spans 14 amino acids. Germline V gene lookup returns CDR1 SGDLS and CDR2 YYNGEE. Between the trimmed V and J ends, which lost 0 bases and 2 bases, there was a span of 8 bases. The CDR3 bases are TGTGCCAGCAGCGTAGGAGGTAATCAAGAGACCCAGTACTTC. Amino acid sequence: CASSVGGNQETQYF.

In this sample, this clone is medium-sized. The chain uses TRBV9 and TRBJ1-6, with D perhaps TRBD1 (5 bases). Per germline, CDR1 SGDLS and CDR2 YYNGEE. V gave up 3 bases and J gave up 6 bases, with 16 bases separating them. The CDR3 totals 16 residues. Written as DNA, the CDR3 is TGTGCCAGCAGCGGAACCTCGGGACGGGTTAATTCACCCCTCCACTTT. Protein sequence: CASSGTSGRVNSPLHF.

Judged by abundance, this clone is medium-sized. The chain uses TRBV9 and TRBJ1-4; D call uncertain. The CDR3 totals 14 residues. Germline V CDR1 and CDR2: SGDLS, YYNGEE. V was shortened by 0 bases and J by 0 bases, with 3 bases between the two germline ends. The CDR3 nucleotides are TGTGCCAGCAGCGTAGGGGCAACTAATGAAAAACTGTTTTTT. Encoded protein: CASSVGATNEKLFF.

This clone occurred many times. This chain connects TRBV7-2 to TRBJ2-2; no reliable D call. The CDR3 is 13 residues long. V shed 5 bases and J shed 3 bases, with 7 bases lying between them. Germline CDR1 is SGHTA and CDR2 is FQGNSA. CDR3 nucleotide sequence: TGTGCCAGCAGCCTCGCTGACACCGGGGAGCTGTTTTTT. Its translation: CASSLADTGELFF. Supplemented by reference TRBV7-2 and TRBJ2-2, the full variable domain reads GAGVSQSPSNKVTEKGKDVELRCDPISGHTALYWYRQSLGQGLEFLIYFQGNSAPDKSGLPSDRFSAERTGGSVSTLTIQRTQQEDSAVYLCASSLADTGELFFGEGSRLTVL.

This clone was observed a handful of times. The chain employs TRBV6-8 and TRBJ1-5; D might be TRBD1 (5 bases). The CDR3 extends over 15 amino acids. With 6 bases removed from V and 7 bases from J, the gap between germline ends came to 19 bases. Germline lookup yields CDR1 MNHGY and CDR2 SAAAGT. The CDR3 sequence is CASRVAGPTGQPQHF. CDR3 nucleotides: TGTGCCAGCAGGGTGGCGGGGCCGACGGGGCAGCCCCAGCATTTT.

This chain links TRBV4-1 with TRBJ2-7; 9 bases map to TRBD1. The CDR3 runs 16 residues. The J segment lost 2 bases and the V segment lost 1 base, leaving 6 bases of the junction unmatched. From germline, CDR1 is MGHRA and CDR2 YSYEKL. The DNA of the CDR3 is TGCGCCAGCAGCCAAGGGACAGGGGCCGATGCCTACGAGCAGTACTTC. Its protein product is CASSQGTGADAYEQYF.

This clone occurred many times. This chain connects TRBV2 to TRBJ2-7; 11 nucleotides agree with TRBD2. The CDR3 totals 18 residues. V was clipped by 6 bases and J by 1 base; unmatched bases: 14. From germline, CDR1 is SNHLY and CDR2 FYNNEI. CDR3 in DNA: TGTGCCAGCAGAGTTCCCCAGGGACTAGCGGATCTTTCCTACGAGCAGTACTTC. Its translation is CASRVPQGLADLSYEQYF.

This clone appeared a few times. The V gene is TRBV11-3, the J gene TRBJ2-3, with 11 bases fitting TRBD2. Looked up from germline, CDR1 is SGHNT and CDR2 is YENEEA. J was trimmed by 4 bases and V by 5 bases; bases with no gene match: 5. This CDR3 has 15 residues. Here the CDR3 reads CASSQGLAAADTQYF. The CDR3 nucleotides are TGTGCCAGCAGCCAGGGACTAGCGGCGGCAGATACGCAGTATTTT.

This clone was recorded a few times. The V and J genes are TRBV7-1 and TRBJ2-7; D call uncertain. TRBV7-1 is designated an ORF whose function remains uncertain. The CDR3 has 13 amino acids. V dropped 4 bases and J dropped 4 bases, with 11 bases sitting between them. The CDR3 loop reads CASSLVGDYEQYF. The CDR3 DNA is TGTGCCAGCAGCTTAGTAGGAGATTACGAGCAGTACTTC.

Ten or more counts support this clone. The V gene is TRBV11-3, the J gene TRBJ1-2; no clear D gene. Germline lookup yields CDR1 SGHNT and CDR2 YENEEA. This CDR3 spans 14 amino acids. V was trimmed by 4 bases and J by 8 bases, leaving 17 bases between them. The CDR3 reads CASSYSDYTGGYTF. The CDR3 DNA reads TGTGCCAGCAGCTACTCAGACTACACGGGCGGCTACACCTTC.

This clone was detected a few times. The CDR3 region is CASSPVLGGLKEKLFF. CDR3 in DNA: TGTGCCAGCAGCCCCGTCCTGGGGGGGCTGAAAGAAAAACTGTTTTTT. The chain combines TRBV11-3 with TRBJ1-4, with D possibly TRBD1 on 6 matching bases. Germline-derived CDR1 and CDR2 are SGHNT and YENEEA. The CDR3 is 16 amino acids. The ends were cut back, 5 bases at V and 8 bases at J, with 21 bases in the middle.

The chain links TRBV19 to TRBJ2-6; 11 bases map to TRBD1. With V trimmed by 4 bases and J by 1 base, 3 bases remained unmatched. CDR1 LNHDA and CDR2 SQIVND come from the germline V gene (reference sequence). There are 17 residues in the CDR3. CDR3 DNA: TGTGCCAGTAGTACGGGACAGGGGGGATCTGGGGCCAACGTCCTGACTTTC. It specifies CASSTGQGGSGANVLTF.

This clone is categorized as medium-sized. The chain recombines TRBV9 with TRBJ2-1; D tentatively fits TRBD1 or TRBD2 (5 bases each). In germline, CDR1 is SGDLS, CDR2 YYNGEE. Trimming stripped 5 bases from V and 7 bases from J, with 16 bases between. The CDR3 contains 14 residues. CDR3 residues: CASSDDVGVNEQFF. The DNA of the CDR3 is TGTGCCAGCAGTGACGATGTGGGGGTTAATGAGCAGTTCTTC.

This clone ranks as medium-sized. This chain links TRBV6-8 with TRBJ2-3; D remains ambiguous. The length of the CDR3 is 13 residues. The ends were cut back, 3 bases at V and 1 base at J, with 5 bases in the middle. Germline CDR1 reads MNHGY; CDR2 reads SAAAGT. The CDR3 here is CASSYYGTDTQYF. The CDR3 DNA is TGTGCCAGCAGTTATTACGGCACAGATACGCAGTATTTT.